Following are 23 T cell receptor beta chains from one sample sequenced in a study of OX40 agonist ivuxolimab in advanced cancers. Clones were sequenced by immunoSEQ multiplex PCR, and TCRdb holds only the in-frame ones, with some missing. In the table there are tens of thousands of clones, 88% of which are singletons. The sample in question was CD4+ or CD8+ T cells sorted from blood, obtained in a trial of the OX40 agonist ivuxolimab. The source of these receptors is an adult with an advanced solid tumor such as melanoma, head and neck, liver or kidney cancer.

This CDR3 is CASSPGLAGPYEQYF. CDR3 DNA sequence: TGTGCCAGCAGCCCGGGACTAGCGGGTCCCTACGAGCAGTACTTC. The V and J genes are TRBV7-2 and TRBJ2-5; 12 bases match TRBD2. The J call is in doubt because the DNA end fits TRBJ2-7 better. Germline CDR1 reads SGHTA; CDR2 reads FQGNSA. The CDR3 is 15 amino acids.

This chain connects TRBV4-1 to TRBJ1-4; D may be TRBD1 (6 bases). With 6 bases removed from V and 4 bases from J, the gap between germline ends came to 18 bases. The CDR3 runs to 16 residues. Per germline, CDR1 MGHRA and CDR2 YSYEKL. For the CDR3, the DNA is TGCGCCAGCAGTACACAGGGTCCACCCAATAATGAAAAACTGTTTTTT. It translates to CASSTQGPPNNEKLFF.

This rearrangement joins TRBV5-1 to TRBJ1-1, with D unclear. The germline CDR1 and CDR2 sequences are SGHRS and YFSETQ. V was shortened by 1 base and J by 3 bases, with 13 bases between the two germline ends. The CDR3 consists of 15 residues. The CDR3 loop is CASSLTLWGDTEAFF. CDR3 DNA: TGCGCCAGCAGCTTGACCCTTTGGGGAGACACTGAAGCTTTCTTT.

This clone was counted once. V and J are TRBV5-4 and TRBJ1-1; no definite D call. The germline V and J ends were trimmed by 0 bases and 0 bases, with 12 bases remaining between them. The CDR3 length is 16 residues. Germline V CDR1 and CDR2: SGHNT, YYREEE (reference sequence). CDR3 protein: CASSLGHPFMNTEAFF. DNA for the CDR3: TGTGCCAGCAGCTTGGGTCATCCGTTCATGAACACTGAAGCTTTCTTT.

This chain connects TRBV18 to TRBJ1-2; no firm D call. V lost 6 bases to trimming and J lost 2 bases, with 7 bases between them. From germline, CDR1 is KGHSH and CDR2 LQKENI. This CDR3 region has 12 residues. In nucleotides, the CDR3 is TGTGCCAGCTCTGGTGAAAACTATGGCTACACCTTC. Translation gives CASSGENYGYTF.

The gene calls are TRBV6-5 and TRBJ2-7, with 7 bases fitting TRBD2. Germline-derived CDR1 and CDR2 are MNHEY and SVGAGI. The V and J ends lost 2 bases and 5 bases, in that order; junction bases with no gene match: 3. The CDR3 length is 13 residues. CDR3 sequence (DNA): TGTGCCAGCAGTTACGGGGGGGAAAACGAGCAGTACTTC. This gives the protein CASSYGGENEQYF.

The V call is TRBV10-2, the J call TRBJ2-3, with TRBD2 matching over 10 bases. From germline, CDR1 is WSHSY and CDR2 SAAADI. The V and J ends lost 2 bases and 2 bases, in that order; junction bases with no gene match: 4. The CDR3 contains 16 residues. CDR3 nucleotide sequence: TGCGCCAGCAGTGAGACTAGCGGGGATTTCACAGATACGCAGTATTTT. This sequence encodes CASSETSGDFTDTQYF.

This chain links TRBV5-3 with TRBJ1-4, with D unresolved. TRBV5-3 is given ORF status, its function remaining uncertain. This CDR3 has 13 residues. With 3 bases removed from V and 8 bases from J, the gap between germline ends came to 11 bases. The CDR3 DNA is TGTGCCAGAAGCTCGGGGAGGTCCGAAAAACTGTTTTTT. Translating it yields CARSSGRSEKLFF.

The CDR3 nucleotides read TGCGCCAGCAGCCAAGTTCTCAGGGGTTCCGGGGAGCTGTTTTTT. It specifies CASSQVLRGSGELFF. The chain couples TRBV4-1 to TRBJ2-2, with D perhaps matching TRBD1 (6 bases). The CDR3 covers 15 residues. The V gene lost 1 base and the J gene lost 6 bases, with 12 bases spanning the gap. CDR1 and CDR2 from the germline V gene are MGHRA and YSYEKL.

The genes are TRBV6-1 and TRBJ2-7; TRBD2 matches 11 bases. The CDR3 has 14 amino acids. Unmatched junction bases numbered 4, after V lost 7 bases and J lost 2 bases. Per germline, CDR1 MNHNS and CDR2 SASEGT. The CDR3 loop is CASNIAGGTYEQYF. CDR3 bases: TGTGCCAGCAATATAGCGGGAGGGACCTACGAGCAGTACTTC.

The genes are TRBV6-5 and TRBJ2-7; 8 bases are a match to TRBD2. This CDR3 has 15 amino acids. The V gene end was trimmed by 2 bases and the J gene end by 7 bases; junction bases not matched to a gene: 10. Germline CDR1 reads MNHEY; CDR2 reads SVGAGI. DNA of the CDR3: TGTGCCAGCAGTTACAGCGGGGGCTCCCCGCGTGAGCAGTACTTC. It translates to CASSYSGGSPREQYF.

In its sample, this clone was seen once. DNA of the CDR3: TGTGCCACCAGCAGAGATAATGTACAGGGGGTACCGTATACTGAAGCTTTCTTT. Amino acid sequence: CATSRDNVQGVPYTEAFF. This sequence joins TRBV15 and TRBJ1-1, with 8 positions matching TRBD1. Per germline, CDR1 LNHNV and CDR2 YYDKDF (reference sequence). Losses at the gene ends were 0 bases for V and 5 bases for J; bases not matched to a gene: 14. This CDR3 comprises 18 residues.

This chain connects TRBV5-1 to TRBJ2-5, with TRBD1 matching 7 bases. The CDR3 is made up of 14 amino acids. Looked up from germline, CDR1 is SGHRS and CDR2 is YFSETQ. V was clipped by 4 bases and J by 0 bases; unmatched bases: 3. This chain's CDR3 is CASSQTGYQETQYF. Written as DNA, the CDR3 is TGCGCCAGCAGCCAGACAGGGTACCAAGAGACCCAGTACTTC.

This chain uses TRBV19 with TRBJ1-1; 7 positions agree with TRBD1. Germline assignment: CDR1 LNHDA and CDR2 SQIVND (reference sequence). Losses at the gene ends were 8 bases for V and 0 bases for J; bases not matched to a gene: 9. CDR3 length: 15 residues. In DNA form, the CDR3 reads TGTGCCAGTGCCCGGGACAGTCTTATGAACACTGAAGCTTTCTTT. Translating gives CASARDSLMNTEAFF.

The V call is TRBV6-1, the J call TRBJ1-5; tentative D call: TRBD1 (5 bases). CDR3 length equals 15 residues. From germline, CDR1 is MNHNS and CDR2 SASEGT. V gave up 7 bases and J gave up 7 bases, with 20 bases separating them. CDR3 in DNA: TGTGCCAGCATTCAGGACACGGGAGCATACCAGCCCCAGCATTTT. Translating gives CASIQDTGAYQPQHF.

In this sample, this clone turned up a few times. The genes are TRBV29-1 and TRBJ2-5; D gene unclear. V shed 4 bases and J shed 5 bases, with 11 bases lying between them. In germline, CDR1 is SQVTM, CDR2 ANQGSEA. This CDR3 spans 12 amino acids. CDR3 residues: CSVVLGPETQYF. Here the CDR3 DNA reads TGCAGCGTTGTACTGGGTCCGGAGACCCAGTACTTC.

CDR3 sequence (DNA): TGTGCCAGCAGCTTGGAGGGCTACGAGCAGTACTTC. It is translated as CASSLEGYEQYF. V is TRBV5-4 and J is TRBJ2-7, with D unclear. The V gene's germline CDR1 is SGHNT and CDR2 YYREEE (reference sequence). This CDR3 comprises 12 residues. The V and J ends lost 0 bases and 3 bases respectively, with 4 bases between them.

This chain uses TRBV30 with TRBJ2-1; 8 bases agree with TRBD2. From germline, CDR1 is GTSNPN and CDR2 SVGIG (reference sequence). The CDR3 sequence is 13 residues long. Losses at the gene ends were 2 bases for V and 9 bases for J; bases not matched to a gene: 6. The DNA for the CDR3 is TGTGCCTGGAGTCAGCGGGAGAAGGGTGAGCAGTTCTTC. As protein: CAWSQREKGEQFF.

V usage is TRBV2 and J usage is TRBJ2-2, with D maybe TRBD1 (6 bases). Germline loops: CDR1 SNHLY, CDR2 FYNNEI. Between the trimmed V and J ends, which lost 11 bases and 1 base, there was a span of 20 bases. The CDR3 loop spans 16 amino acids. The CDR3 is CAWKTGDMLNTGELFF. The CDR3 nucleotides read TGTGCCTGGAAGACAGGAGATATGTTGAACACCGGGGAGCTGTTTTTT.

The CDR3 coding sequence is TGCGCCAGCAGCTTGGGGTGGGGCACTGAAGCTTTCTTT. It translates to CASSLGWGTEAFF. The J gene is TRBJ1-1, the V gene TRBV5-1, with no clear D. The CDR3 extends over 13 amino acids. Germline V CDR1 and CDR2: SGHRS, YFSETQ. Deletions cut 0 bases from V and 4 bases from J, with 7 bases between.

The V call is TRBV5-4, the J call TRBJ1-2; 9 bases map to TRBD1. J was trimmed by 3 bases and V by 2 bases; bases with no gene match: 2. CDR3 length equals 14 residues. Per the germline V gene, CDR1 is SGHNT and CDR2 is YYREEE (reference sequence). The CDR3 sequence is CASSLQGADYGYTF. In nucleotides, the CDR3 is TGTGCCAGCAGCTTACAGGGGGCTGACTATGGCTACACCTTC.

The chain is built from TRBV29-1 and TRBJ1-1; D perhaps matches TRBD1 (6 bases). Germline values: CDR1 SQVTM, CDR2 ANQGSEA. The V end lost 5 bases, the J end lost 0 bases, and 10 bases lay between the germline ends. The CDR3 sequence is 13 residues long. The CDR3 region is CSVTQGLNTEAFF. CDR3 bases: TGCAGCGTTACCCAGGGGTTGAACACTGAAGCTTTCTTT.

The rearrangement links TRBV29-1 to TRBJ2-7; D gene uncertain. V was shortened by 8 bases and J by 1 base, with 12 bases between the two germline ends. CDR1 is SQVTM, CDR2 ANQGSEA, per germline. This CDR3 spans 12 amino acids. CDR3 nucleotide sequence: TGCAGCCCATCACACCGATCCTACGAGCAGTACTTC. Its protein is CSPSHRSYEQYF.